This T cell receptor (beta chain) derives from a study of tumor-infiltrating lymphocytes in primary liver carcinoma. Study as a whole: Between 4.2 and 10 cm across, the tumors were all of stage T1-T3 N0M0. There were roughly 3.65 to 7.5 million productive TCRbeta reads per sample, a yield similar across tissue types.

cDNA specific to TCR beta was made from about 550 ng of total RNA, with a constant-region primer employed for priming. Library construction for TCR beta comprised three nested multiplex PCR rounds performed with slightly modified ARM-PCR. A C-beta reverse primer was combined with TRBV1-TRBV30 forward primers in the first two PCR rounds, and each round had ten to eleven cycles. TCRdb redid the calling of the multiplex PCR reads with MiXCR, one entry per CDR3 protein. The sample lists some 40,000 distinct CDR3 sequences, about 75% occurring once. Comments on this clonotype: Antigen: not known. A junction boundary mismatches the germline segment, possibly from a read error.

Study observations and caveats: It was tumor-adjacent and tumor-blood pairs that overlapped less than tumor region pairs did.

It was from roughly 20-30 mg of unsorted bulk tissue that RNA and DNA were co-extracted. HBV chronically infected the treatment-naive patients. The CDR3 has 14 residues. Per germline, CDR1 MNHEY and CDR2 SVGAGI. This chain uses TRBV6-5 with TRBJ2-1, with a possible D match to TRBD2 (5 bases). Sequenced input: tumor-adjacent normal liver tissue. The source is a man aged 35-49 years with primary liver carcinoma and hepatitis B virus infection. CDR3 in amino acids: CASSQDGVVVEHFF. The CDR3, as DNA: TGTGCCAGCAGTCAAGACGGGGTGGTGGTTGAGCATTTCTTC.